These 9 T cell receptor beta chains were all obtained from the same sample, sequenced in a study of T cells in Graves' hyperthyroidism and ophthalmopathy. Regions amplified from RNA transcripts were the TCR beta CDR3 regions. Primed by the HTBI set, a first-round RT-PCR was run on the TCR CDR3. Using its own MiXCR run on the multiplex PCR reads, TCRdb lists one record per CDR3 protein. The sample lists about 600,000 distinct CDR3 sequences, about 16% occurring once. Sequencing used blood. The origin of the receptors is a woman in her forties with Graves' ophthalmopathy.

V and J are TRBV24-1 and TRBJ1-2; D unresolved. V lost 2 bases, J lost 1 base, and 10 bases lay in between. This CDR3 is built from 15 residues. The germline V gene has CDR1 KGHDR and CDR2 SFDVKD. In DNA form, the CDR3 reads TGTGCCACCAGTGATTCCTTAGACCGTAACTATGGCTACACCTTC. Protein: CATSDSLDRNYGYTF.

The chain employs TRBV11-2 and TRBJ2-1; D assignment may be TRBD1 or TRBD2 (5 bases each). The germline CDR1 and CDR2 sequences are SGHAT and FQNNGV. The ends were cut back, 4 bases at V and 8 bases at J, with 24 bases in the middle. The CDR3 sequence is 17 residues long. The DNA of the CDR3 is TGTGCCAGCAGCTATGGTATCGGGGCGAGAGGAAGCGATGAGCAGTTCTTC. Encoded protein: CASSYGIGARGSDEQFF.

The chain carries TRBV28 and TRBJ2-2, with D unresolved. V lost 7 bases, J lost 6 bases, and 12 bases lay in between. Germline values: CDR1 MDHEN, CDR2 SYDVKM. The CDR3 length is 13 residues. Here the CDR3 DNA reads TGTGCCAGCACCGTATCCCCCCCCGGGGAGCTGTTTTTT. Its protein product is CASTVSPPGELFF.

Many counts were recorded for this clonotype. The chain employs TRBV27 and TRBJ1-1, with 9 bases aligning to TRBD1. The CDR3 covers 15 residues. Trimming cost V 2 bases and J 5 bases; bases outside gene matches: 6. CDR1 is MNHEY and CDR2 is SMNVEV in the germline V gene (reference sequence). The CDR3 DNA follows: TGTGCCAGCAGTTTACGGGACAGGGAGGGGACTGAAGCTTTCTTT. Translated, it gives CASSLRDREGTEAFF.

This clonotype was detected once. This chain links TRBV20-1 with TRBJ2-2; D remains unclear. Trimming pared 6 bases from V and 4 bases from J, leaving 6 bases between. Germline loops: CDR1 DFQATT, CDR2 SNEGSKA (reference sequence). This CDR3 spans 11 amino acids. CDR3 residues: CSARITGELFF. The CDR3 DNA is TGCAGTGCACGGATCACCGGGGAGCTGTTTTTT.

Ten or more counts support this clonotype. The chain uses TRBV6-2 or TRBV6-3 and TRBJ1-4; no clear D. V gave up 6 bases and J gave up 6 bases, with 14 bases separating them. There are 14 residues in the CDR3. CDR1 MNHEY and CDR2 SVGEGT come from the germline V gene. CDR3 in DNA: TGTGCCAGCAGCCAACCCTACATCGATGAAAAACTGTTTTTT. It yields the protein CASSQPYIDEKLFF.

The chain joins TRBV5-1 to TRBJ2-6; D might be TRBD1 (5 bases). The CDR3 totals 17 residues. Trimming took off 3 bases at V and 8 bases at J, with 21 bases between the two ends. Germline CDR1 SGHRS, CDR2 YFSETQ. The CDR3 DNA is TGCGCCAGCAGCTCGGGCGCCAATACAGGTATGACCAACGTCCTGACTTTC. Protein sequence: CASSSGANTGMTNVLTF.

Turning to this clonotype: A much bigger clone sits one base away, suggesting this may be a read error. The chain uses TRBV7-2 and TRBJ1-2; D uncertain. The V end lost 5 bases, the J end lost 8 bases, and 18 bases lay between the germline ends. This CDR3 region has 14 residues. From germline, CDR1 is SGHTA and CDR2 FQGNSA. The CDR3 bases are TGTACCAGCAGCCCTCCCGAGGGCTCTATCGGCTACACCTTC. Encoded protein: CTSSPPEGSIGYTF.

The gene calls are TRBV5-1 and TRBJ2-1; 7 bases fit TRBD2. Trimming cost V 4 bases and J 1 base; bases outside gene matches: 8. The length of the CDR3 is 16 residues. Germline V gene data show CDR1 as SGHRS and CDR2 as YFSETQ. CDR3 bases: TGCGCCAGCAGCGATTCTAGCGGATCGTCCTACAATGAGCAGTTCTTC. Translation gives CASSDSSGSSYNEQFF.